These 8 T cell receptor beta chains were all obtained from the same sample, sequenced in a study of neoadjuvant nivolumab and ipilimumab in lung cancer (dated by TCRdb to the early 2020s). The library was prepared using the immunoSEQ multiplex PCR assay. As stored in TCRdb, this immuneACCESS dataset retains in-frame rearrangements with V and J assigned. A fraction of the clones does not appear; measured against another copy, unresolved V genes explain less than half of the discrepancy, and the remainder lacks a known reason. The sample records around 7,500 clones, about 89% of which are singletons. Roughly 2.3% of the sample rests with the top ten. This sample's time point label indicates: at surgical resection after neoadjuvant nivolumab +/- ipilimumab. The source was tumor tissue, collected after neoadjuvant nivolumab, alone or with ipilimumab, at or shortly before surgery. Receptors originate from an adult with non-small cell lung cancer. Some clones in this sample may be carry-over from other donors' samples.

The chain carries TRBV4-1 and TRBJ2-5; 9 positions agree with TRBD2. V gave up 4 bases and J gave up 3 bases; unmatched junction bases: 3. CDR1 is MGHRA, CDR2 YSYEKL, per germline. The CDR3 runs 14 residues. The DNA for the CDR3 is TGCGCCAGCAGCCTTCGACTAGCGGAAGAGACCCAGTACTTC. Its translation: CASSLRLAEETQYF.

The chain couples TRBV18 to TRBJ2-1; D unclear. The CDR3 consists of 14 residues. Germline V gene lookup returns CDR1 KGHSH and CDR2 LQKENI. Trimming cost V 3 bases and J 9 bases, with 15 bases left between them. CDR3 DNA: TGTGCCAGCTCACCCCTCGACACCTTGGGTGAGCAGTTCTTC. Translating it yields CASSPLDTLGEQFF.

The chain carries TRBV7-6 and TRBJ2-3; 9 bases fit TRBD2. The V gene end was trimmed by 2 bases and the J gene end by 5 bases; junction bases not matched to a gene: 8. Germline lookup yields CDR1 SGHVS and CDR2 FNYEAQ. The CDR3 is 16 amino acids. CDR3 sequence reads: CASSLTFAGGRDTQYF. CDR3 in DNA: TGTGCCAGCAGCTTAACGTTTGCGGGAGGGAGAGATACGCAGTATTTT.

V is TRBV6-6 and J is TRBJ1-5; no firm D call. The CDR3 spans 14 residues. V lost 0 bases and J 1 base, leaving 4 bases between the germline ends. Germline V gene lookup returns CDR1 MNHNY and CDR2 SVGAGI (reference sequence). The CDR3 DNA reads TGTGCCAGCAGTTACTCAGGCAGCAATCAGCCCCAGCATTTT. Amino acids: CASSYSGSNQPQHF.

V and J are TRBV27 and TRBJ1-5; possible D gene TRBD1, 6 bases. Germline V gene data show CDR1 as MNHEY and CDR2 as SMNVEV (reference sequence). The CDR3 is 14 residues long. With 2 bases removed from V and 4 bases from J, the gap between germline ends came to 9 bases. The DNA for the CDR3 is TGTGCCAGCAGTTTACAGGGGCCTAATCAGCCCCAGCATTTT. Translated: CASSLQGPNQPQHF.

This clone was recorded once. J is TRBJ2-5 and V is TRBV29-1, with a possible D match to TRBD1 (7 bases). This CDR3 comprises 14 residues. The V and J ends lost 2 bases and 4 bases respectively, with 14 bases between them. CDR1 is SQVTM and CDR2 is ANQGSEA in the germline V gene. In DNA form, the CDR3 reads TGCAGCGTTGAAAGTCCAGGGGGGAGAGAGACCCAGTACTTC. Its protein is CSVESPGGRETQYF.

The J gene is TRBJ2-7, the V gene TRBV7-2; D is tentatively TRBD1 or TRBD2 (5 bases each). Per the germline V gene, CDR1 is SGHTA and CDR2 is FQGNSA. The CDR3 sequence is 14 residues long. V was cut by 5 bases and J by 2 bases, with 13 bases left in between. This CDR3 reads CASSIRTGPYEQYF. The CDR3 DNA follows: TGTGCCAGCAGCATTCGGACGGGACCCTACGAGCAGTACTTC. The whole variable domain, filled in from reference TRBV7-2 and TRBJ2-7, reads GAGVSQSPSNKVTEKGKDVELRCDPISGHTALYWYRQSLGQGLEFLIYFQGNSAPDKSGLPSDRFSAERTGGSVSTLTIQRTQQEDSAVYLCASSIRTGPYEQYFGPGTRLTVT.

The V and J genes are TRBV30 and TRBJ1-2; D not certain. The CDR3 totals 12 residues. CDR1 and CDR2 from the germline V gene are GTSNPN and SVGIG (reference sequence). V was shortened by 4 bases and J by 8 bases, with 14 bases between the two germline ends. The CDR3 protein is CAWNLGMRGYTF. CDR3 DNA sequence: TGTGCCTGGAATTTAGGGATGAGAGGCTACACCTTC.